The T cell receptor beta chain described here comes from a study of T cell responses to AZD1222 COVID-19 vaccine. Study results and caveats: Once two AZD1222 doses were given, Spike-specific TCR breadth and depth went up. Only a handful of individuals given AZD1222 were seropositive at baseline.

The CDR3 length is 12 residues. V was cut by 6 bases and J by 7 bases, with 12 bases left in between. In regard to this clone: Its antigen is undetermined.

The repertoire was sequenced with immunoSEQ multiplex PCR; TCRdb's copy has only in-frame clones and lacks some. Among 80,000 to 100,000 clones listed, 86% were seen once. Sequences were derived from peripheral blood, sampled 28 days after the second AZD1222 dose. The TCR was taken from an adult who received the AZD1222 COVID-19 vaccine. The chain is built from TRBV12-3 or TRBV12-4 and TRBJ1-2; D is possibly TRBD1 (5 bases). This CDR3 is CASSRDAFGYTF. The CDR3 nucleotides read TGTGCCAGCAGCCGGGACGCTTTTGGCTACACCTTC.